These 29 T cell receptor beta chains were sequenced from one sample in a study of CD8+CD57+ T cells in acquired aplastic anemia. For CDR3 and TCR beta VDJ profiling, genomic DNA was the template used. In TCRdb, the reads were re-called with MiXCR into one record per CDR3 protein. The sample contains about 62,000 distinct CDR3 sequences, about 50% of which appear only once. The sample taken for sequencing was sorted CD4+, CD8+, or CD8+CD57+ T cells (not recorded which) from PBMCs. Receptors originate from a human donor in good health, serving as a control.

This clonotype has just a few counts. Likely a read error: the CDR3 ends without its conserved phenylalanine or tryptophan. CDR3 sequence: CSGGQVGGTQYL. The CDR3 DNA reads TGCAGCGGTGGACAGGTCGGGGGGACCCAGTACCTC. This chain connects TRBV29-1 to TRBJ2-5; possibly TRBD1 for D (7 bases). Trimming pared 7 bases from V and 7 bases from J, leaving 16 bases between. Per the germline V gene, CDR1 is SQVTM and CDR2 is ANQGSEA. CDR3 length equals 12 residues.

This chain connects TRBV6-1 to TRBJ1-6; D perhaps matches TRBD1 (6 bases). The CDR3 spans 13 residues. CDR1 MNHNS and CDR2 SASEGT come from the germline V gene. Deletions cut 6 bases from V and 8 bases from J, with 11 bases between. Written as DNA, the CDR3 is TGTGCCAGCAGCGACAACAGGGATTCACCCCTCCACTTT. Encoded protein: CASSDNRDSPLHF.

CDR3: CASSPRRGQRNEKLFF. CDR3 DNA sequence: TGTGCCAGCAGTCCCCGACGGGGTCAAAGGAATGAAAAACTGTTTTTT. This chain joins TRBV27 and TRBJ1-4; D is unresolved. V shed 5 bases and J shed 5 bases, with 18 bases lying between them. The CDR3 has 16 residues. The germline CDR1 and CDR2 sequences are MNHEY and SMNVEV (reference sequence).

This clonotype has a count of ten or more. The V call is TRBV9, the J call TRBJ1-2; possible D gene TRBD1, 6 bases. This CDR3 spans 15 amino acids. From germline, CDR1 is SGDLS and CDR2 YYNGEE. V lost 0 bases to trimming and J lost 3 bases, with 12 bases between them. Written as DNA, the CDR3 is TGTGCCAGCAGCGTAGCTAACCAGGGGTACTATGGCTACACCTTC. As protein: CASSVANQGYYGYTF.

The chain employs TRBV15 and TRBJ2-7; 8 bases align to TRBD1. Germline CDR1 is LNHNV and CDR2 is YYDKDF (reference sequence). V trimming: 3 bases; J trimming: 4 bases; junction bases outside the gene matches: 5. This CDR3 contains 14 residues. CDR3 amino acids: CATSSDRDRYEQYF. CDR3 nucleotide sequence: TGTGCCACCAGCAGCGACAGGGACAGGTACGAGCAGTACTTC.

This chain uses TRBV11-1 with TRBJ2-1; TRBD2 matches 8 bases. CDR3 length: 14 residues. V lost 0 bases to trimming and J lost 10 bases; unmatched junction nucleotides: 5. Germline V gene data show CDR1 as SGHAT and CDR2 as FQDESV (reference sequence). The CDR3 spells CASSLAGASGEQFF. The CDR3 bases are TGTGCCAGCAGCTTAGCAGGGGCTAGCGGGGAGCAGTTCTTC.

This clonotype rates as medium-sized. V and J are TRBV2 and TRBJ1-5; tentative D call: TRBD1 (6 bases). Trimming left V 2 bases short and J 7 bases short, with 15 bases between. CDR3 size: 15 residues. Germline-derived CDR1 and CDR2 are SNHLY and FYNNEI. The CDR3 loop is CASSETTGLNQPQHF. In nucleotides, the CDR3 is TGTGCCAGCAGTGAAACAACAGGGTTGAACCAGCCCCAGCATTTT.

The V gene is TRBV2, the J gene TRBJ1-2; TRBD1 matches at 7 bases. J lost 9 bases, V lost 6 bases, and 4 bases had no gene match. The CDR3 is made up of 11 amino acids. Germline V gene data show CDR1 as SNHLY and CDR2 as FYNNEI. The CDR3 here is CASREDRSYTF. The CDR3 nucleotides are TGTGCCAGCAGGGAGGACAGGAGCTACACCTTC.

The CDR3 bases are TGTGCCAGCAGCGTAGCTGCAGAGCAGTACTTC. Its translation: CASSVAAEQYF. The chain joins TRBV9 to TRBJ2-7; D unclear. In germline, CDR1 is SGDLS, CDR2 YYNGEE. The CDR3 is 11 residues long. The ends were cut back, 0 bases at V and 7 bases at J, with 5 bases in the middle.

The CDR3 DNA reads TGCAGCGTCCGATCGATCGCTGAAGCTTTCTTT. Its protein product is CSVRSIAEAFF. The rearrangement links TRBV29-1 to TRBJ1-1; D is uncertain. The CDR3 covers 11 residues. Per the germline V gene, CDR1 is SQVTM and CDR2 is ANQGSEA. V gave up 6 bases and J gave up 6 bases, with 11 bases separating them.

In this sample, this clonotype turned up many times. This chain uses TRBV10-3 with TRBJ1-6; D is ambiguous. This CDR3 has 18 amino acids. V lost 2 bases and J 7 bases, leaving 21 bases between the germline ends. Per the germline V gene, CDR1 is ENHRY and CDR2 is SYGVKD. This CDR3 is CAISELWARPVGNSPLHF. Written as DNA, the CDR3 is TGTGCCATCAGTGAGCTTTGGGCCCGCCCTGTAGGCAATTCACCCCTCCACTTT.

To note about this clonotype: Because the CDR3's place on the DNA is in doubt, the DNA is left out and the CDR3 is given as listed by TCRdb. The rearrangement uses TRBV7-2 and TRBJ2-2. Germline CDR1 is SGHTA and CDR2 is FQGNSA. The CDR3 is made up of 17 amino acids, end residues included. The CDR3 sequence: CASSFALVERRAGELFF.

This chain uses TRBV6-1 with TRBJ2-7, with D maybe TRBD1 (6 bases). V was pared by 0 bases and J by 1 base, with 13 bases between. The length of the CDR3 is 16 residues. CDR1 is MNHNS, CDR2 SASEGT, per germline. The CDR3 region is CASSEAGGPSSYEQYV. Written as DNA, the CDR3 is TGTGCCAGCAGTGAAGCAGGGGGTCCCTCTTCCTACGAGCAGTACGTC.

CDR3: CAISESPGGAGSTF. Here the CDR3 DNA reads TGTGCCATCAGTGAATCCCCAGGGGGGGCCGGTTCCACCTTC. The rearrangement joins TRBV10-3 to TRBJ1-2, with 7 bases fitting TRBD1. Germline-derived CDR1 and CDR2 are ENHRY and SYGVKD. V gave up 3 bases and J gave up 13 bases; unmatched junction bases: 14. This CDR3 has 14 amino acids.

This clonotype has ten or more counts. This chain uses TRBV9 with TRBJ1-2; TRBD1 might be the D (6 bases). Germline V CDR1 and CDR2: SGDLS, YYNGEE. V lost 4 bases and J 2 bases, leaving 12 bases between the germline ends. This CDR3 contains 14 residues. Here the CDR3 DNA reads TGTGCCAGCAGCAAGGAGGGGGGGAACTATGGCTACACCTTC. Translation: CASSKEGGNYGYTF.

This sequence joins TRBV7-2 and TRBJ2-5, with TRBD1 as a possible D gene (6 bases). Germline CDR1 reads SGHTA; CDR2 reads FQGNSA. Between the trimmed V and J ends, which lost 7 bases and 3 bases, there was a span of 21 bases. The CDR3 is 16 residues long. CDR3: CASTLSLGTLKETQYF. The CDR3 DNA reads as TGTGCCAGCACTCTTTCCCTAGGGACACTAAAAGAGACCCAGTACTTC.

This clonotype was detected many times. The rearrangement links TRBV6-4 to TRBJ1-2, with 10 bases fitting TRBD1. The CDR3 loop spans 13 amino acids. V trimming: 4 bases; J trimming: 5 bases; junction bases outside the gene matches: 1. CDR1 and CDR2 from the germline V gene are MRHNA and SNTAGT. The CDR3 nucleotides read TGTGCCAGCAGTGCGGACAGGGGGTATGGCTACACCTTC. The encoded protein is CASSADRGYGYTF.

The V and J genes are TRBV18 and TRBJ1-1; perhaps TRBD1 as D (6 bases). CDR1 and CDR2 from the germline V gene are KGHSH and LQKENI. This CDR3 spans 15 amino acids. V was pared by 2 bases and J by 3 bases, with 13 bases between. The chain's CDR3 is CASSPTQGKYTEAFF. CDR3 coding DNA: TGTGCCAGCTCACCAACCCAGGGGAAGTACACTGAAGCTTTCTTT.

This sequence joins TRBV12-3 or TRBV12-4 and TRBJ1-6; tentative D call: TRBD1 (6 bases). The CDR3 contains 14 residues. The germline V and J ends were trimmed by 2 bases and 9 bases, with 11 bases remaining between them. Here the CDR3 reads CASSLQGPSSPLHF. For the CDR3, the DNA is TGTGCCAGCAGTTTACAGGGGCCCAGTTCACCCCTCCACTTT.

The rearrangement joins TRBV15 to TRBJ2-3; D perhaps matches TRBD1 (5 bases). This CDR3 comprises 15 residues. CDR1 is LNHNV, CDR2 YYDKDF, per germline (reference sequence). Trimming removed 4 bases at V and 2 bases at J, with 13 bases between. The CDR3 is CATSKGQGYTDTQYF. The CDR3 DNA sequence: TGTGCCACCAGCAAAGGGCAGGGTTACACAGATACGCAGTATTTT.

The chain is built from TRBV20-1 and TRBJ2-5, with TRBD1 matching over 7 bases. V trimming: 5 bases; J trimming: 3 bases; junction bases outside the gene matches: 6. This CDR3 spans 13 amino acids. Germline CDR1 and CDR2: DFQATT and SNEGSKA (reference sequence). The CDR3 DNA reads TGCAGTGCTCGACAGGGCCCCAAAGAGACCCAGTACTTC. This encodes CSARQGPKETQYF.

The gene calls are TRBV2 and TRBJ1-6; D ambiguous. From germline, CDR1 is SNHLY and CDR2 FYNNEI. V was shortened by 8 bases and J by 10 bases, with 15 bases between the two germline ends. The CDR3 runs 13 residues. The CDR3 sequence is CASVGGRESPLHF. CDR3 bases: TGTGCCAGCGTCGGTGGGCGAGAATCACCCCTCCACTTT.

This clonotype was recorded many times. CDR3 loop: CASSVAGTGGGSPLHF. CDR3 DNA: TGTGCCAGCAGCGTAGCCGGGACAGGGGGTGGTTCACCCCTCCACTTT. V gene TRBV9 combines with J gene TRBJ1-6; 11 bases line up with TRBD1. The CDR3 covers 16 residues. V shed 0 bases, J shed 9 bases, and the junction held 5 bases outside the gene matches. Germline-derived CDR1 and CDR2 are SGDLS and YYNGEE.

The chain uses TRBV7-6 and TRBJ2-1, with 10 nucleotides matching TRBD2. The J segment lost 4 bases and the V segment lost 4 bases, leaving 7 bases of the junction unmatched. Looked up from germline, CDR1 is SGHVS and CDR2 is FNYEAQ. CDR3 length equals 16 residues. The CDR3 DNA is TGTGCCAGCAGCTATCTAGCGGGAGAGGGTTACAATGAGCAGTTCTTC. As protein: CASSYLAGEGYNEQFF.

This clonotype was recorded a few times. The V and J genes are TRBV10-3 and TRBJ1-1; D gene uncertain. Trimming stripped 6 bases from V and 3 bases from J, with 8 bases between. Germline loops: CDR1 ENHRY, CDR2 SYGVKD. CDR3 size: 12 residues. CDR3 bases: TGTGCCATCAGCCTCCCCGACACTGAAGCTTTCTTT. Its translation is CAISLPDTEAFF.

The chain carries TRBV29-1 and TRBJ2-7, with 11 bases aligning to TRBD1. Germline V gives CDR1 SQVTM, CDR2 ANQGSEA. The CDR3 length is 15 residues. J lost 3 bases, V lost 8 bases, and 12 bases had no gene match. DNA of the CDR3: TGCAGCTTGATGGGACAGGGGGTCAGGCGCTACGAGCAGTACTTC. The encoded protein is CSLMGQGVRRYEQYF.

This clonotype was seen repeatedly, ten times or more. V and J are TRBV14 and TRBJ1-6, with D possibly being TRBD1 (5 bases). The germline V gene has CDR1 SGHDN and CDR2 FVKESK. CDR3 size: 16 residues. V was trimmed by 1 base and J by 0 bases, leaving 7 bases between them. The CDR3 protein is CASSQGDFSYNSPLHF. The CDR3 DNA follows: TGTGCCAGCAGCCAAGGGGACTTCTCCTATAATTCACCCCTCCACTTT.

This chain's CDR3 is CASSFSSGNQETQYF. CDR3 DNA: TGTGCCAGCAGCTTTTCCTCAGGGAACCAAGAGACCCAGTACTTC. J is TRBJ2-5 and V is TRBV19; TRBD1 is a possible D gene (5 bases). The CDR3 has 15 amino acids. Germline V gene lookup returns CDR1 LNHDA and CDR2 SQIVND (reference sequence). The germline V and J ends were trimmed by 9 bases and 0 bases, with 17 bases remaining between them. Using reference TRBV19 and TRBJ2-5 for the parts outside the CDR3, the full variable domain is DGGITQSPKYLFRKEGQNVTLSCEQNLNHDAMYWYRQDPGQGLRLIYYSQIVNDFQKGDIAEGYSVSREKKESFPLTVTSAQKNPTAFYLCASSFSSGNQETQYFGPGTRLLVL.

This rearrangement joins TRBV7-2 to TRBJ2-3; D is undetermined. Germline V gene lookup returns CDR1 SGHTA and CDR2 FQGNSA. The CDR3 has 16 residues. The V gene lost 0 bases and the J gene lost 6 bases, with 16 bases spanning the gap. The CDR3 here is CASSLAFSGRRDTQYF. The CDR3 DNA follows: TGTGCCAGCAGCTTAGCTTTTTCTGGACGGCGGGATACGCAGTATTTT.